One sample yielded the 10 T cell receptor beta chains listed below, sequenced in a study of T cells after yellow fever vaccination. Via MiXCR, TCRdb re-called the 5' RACE reads, giving one row per CDR3 protein. Of 250,000 to 300,000 distinct CDR3 sequences in the sample, around 8.6% were seen once. This material consisted of CD4+ T cells sorted from PBMCs, taken 5 days after the yellow fever booster vaccination. These receptors came from a young man who received the YFV17D yellow fever vaccine.

This clonotype was observed many times. The chain combines TRBV12-3 or TRBV12-4 with TRBJ2-7; 9 bases map to TRBD1. The CDR3 has 15 residues. V lost 6 bases and J lost 1; bases outside the gene matches: 7. The CDR3 protein is CASSLRQGGSYEQYF. Here the CDR3 DNA reads TGTGCCAGCAGCCTCCGACAGGGGGGATCCTACGAGCAGTACTTC.

This chain links TRBV30 with TRBJ2-6; the D is unclear. Germline values: CDR1 GTSNPN, CDR2 SVGIG (reference sequence). This CDR3 is 14 amino acids long. Trimming took off 2 bases at V and 4 bases at J, with 9 bases between the two ends. CDR3 bases: TGTGCCTGGAGTATCCGTGGGGGGGCCAACGTCCTGACTTTC. Residues: CAWSIRGGANVLTF.

This chain joins TRBV4-2 and TRBJ1-2, with D perhaps matching TRBD1 (6 bases). With 4 bases removed from V and 6 bases from J, the gap between germline ends came to 15 bases. The CDR3 runs to 14 residues. CDR1 LGHNA and CDR2 YNFKEQ come from the germline V gene. In nucleotides, the CDR3 is TGTGCCAGCAGCCCCTTAACCGGGACAAATGGCTACACCTTC. Its translation: CASSPLTGTNGYTF.

The J gene is TRBJ2-2, the V gene TRBV9; weak D call: TRBD1 (6 bases). This CDR3 region has 16 residues. In germline, CDR1 is SGDLS, CDR2 YYNGEE. The V end lost 1 base, the J end lost 4 bases, and 14 bases lay between the germline ends. As DNA, the CDR3 is TGTGCCAGCAGCGTATCCAGGGGAAGTTCCACCGGGGAGCTGTTTTTT. It encodes CASSVSRGSSTGELFF.

V is TRBV12-3 or TRBV12-4 and J is TRBJ1-3; 7 nucleotides agree with TRBD1. Trimming cost V 5 bases and J 4 bases; bases outside gene matches: 5. This CDR3 has 14 amino acids. Written as DNA, the CDR3 is TGTGCCAGCAGTCCTACAGGGGCAGGAAACACCATATATTTT. Residues: CASSPTGAGNTIYF.

This clonotype has more than one count but fewer than ten. The chain recombines TRBV7-9 with TRBJ1-2; no clear D gene. Germline CDR1 SEHNR, CDR2 FQNEAQ (reference sequence). V lost 10 bases and J lost 6, with 3 bases in between. CDR3 size: 8 residues. CDR3 sequence: CATNGYTF. CDR3 DNA sequence: TGTGCCACCAATGGCTACACCTTC.

This clonotype was recorded a few times. The rearrangement uses TRBV4-1 and TRBJ2-5; D is uncertain. V lost 1 base and J 4 bases, leaving 13 bases between the germline ends. The germline gives CDR1 MGHRA, CDR2 YSYEKL. This CDR3 contains 15 residues. The CDR3 DNA reads as TGCGCCAGCAGCCAAGGATCCGGCCTCCGAGAGACCCAGTACTTC. It yields the protein CASSQGSGLRETQYF.

This clonotype was observed at least ten times. The chain has TRBV4-2 and TRBJ2-5; 8 bases are shared with TRBD2. CDR1 LGHNA and CDR2 YNFKEQ come from the germline V gene. The CDR3 extends over 16 amino acids. V trimming: 4 bases; J trimming: 5 bases; junction bases outside the gene matches: 12. As DNA, the CDR3 is TGTGCCAGCAGCCTAGGGGTAGCGGGGCCTGGGGAGACCCAGTACTTC. This sequence encodes CASSLGVAGPGETQYF.

The chain recombines TRBV28 with TRBJ2-7; D gene ambiguous. V gave up 5 bases and J gave up 7 bases, with 24 bases separating them. Germline assignment: CDR1 MDHEN and CDR2 SYDVKM. The CDR3 is 16 residues long. CDR3 region: CASSASDVSPGGEQYV. CDR3 bases: TGTGCCAGCAGTGCCTCCGATGTTTCCCCCGGTGGTGAGCAGTACGTC.

This clonotype was picked up a small number of times. V and J are TRBV5-4 and TRBJ2-2, with D maybe TRBD1 (6 bases). The germline V gene has CDR1 SGHNT and CDR2 YYREEE (reference sequence). The CDR3 is made up of 18 amino acids. V was pared by 3 bases and J by 4 bases, with 22 bases between. This CDR3 is CASSSLSLGGRVTGELFF. For the CDR3, the DNA is TGTGCCAGCAGCTCCCTATCCTTAGGGGGAAGGGTCACCGGGGAGCTGTTTTTT.